Described below is a single TCR beta chain sequence and its context. This CDR3 has 14 amino acids. Trimming cost V 6 bases and J 7 bases; bases outside gene matches: 8. Germline V gives CDR1 SGHAT, CDR2 FQDESV (reference sequence). In the original analysis: The authors estimated nucleated cell counts from reference gene primer amplification. TCRdb's copy holds only in-frame clones and misses some; the assay was immunoSEQ multiplex PCR. Clone size and V and J calls were adopted from that table, with D and trimming inferred from the DNA. The table lists roughly 140,000 clones, roughly 90% of them singletons. This sample is drawn from a study of blood T cell repertoires in COVID-19. Study-level background: Material from acute and convalescent COVID-19 was sourced from the United States, Italy and Spain.

Participants, about 18 to 90 years old, spanned around 26 US areas. Categorization into cohorts depended on clinical history that participants reported. This chain connects TRBV11-1 to TRBJ2-1, with 8 bases lining up with TRBD2. Sequencing input: PBMCs or T cells enriched from blood (not recorded which). This TCR was recovered from a woman under 40 with acute COVID-19. Written as DNA, the CDR3 is TGTGCCAGCAGAAGCGGGAGCTTTCGTAATGAGCAGTTCTTC. Translating it yields CASRSGSFRNEQFF.